This T cell receptor beta chain was observed in a study of cytomegalovirus exposure and HLA in healthy donors. General study findings and limits: In a later analysis, a genetic analysis reported fewer productive-TCR N-insertions in an Asian-associated ancestry cluster than the cohort average. CMV serostatus was the only recorded immune exposure for donors. A prior analysis recorded that most TCR beta V segments were productive about 87% or about 30% of the time.

The sample holds a few counts of this clone. Its matching antigen is unknown. PCR involved 60 Vbeta and 13 Jbeta primers. Under the authors' procedure: The authors later counted roughly 76 million unique TCR beta chains, 9.5 million to 13 million of them shared. The table came from immunoSEQ multiplex PCR; TCRdb's copy has only in-frame clones and leaves some out. The V and J calls and clone size are taken from that table; D and trimming were inferred from the DNA. The sample records 150,000 to 200,000 clones, around 80% being singletons. Germline lookup yields CDR1 MNHEY and CDR2 SMNVEV (reference sequence). This CDR3 region has 14 residues. V lost 6 bases to trimming and J lost 4 bases, with 15 bases between them.

This sequence originates from a woman aged 25 to 39 in good health and CMV-seropositive. Sequencing input: PBMCs. The chain combines TRBV27 with TRBJ2-5; D possibly corresponds to TRBD1 (6 bases). CDR3 nucleotide sequence: TGTGCCAGCAGAGAACAGGGAAGGGTAGAGACCCAGTACTTC. This gives the protein CASREQGRVETQYF.